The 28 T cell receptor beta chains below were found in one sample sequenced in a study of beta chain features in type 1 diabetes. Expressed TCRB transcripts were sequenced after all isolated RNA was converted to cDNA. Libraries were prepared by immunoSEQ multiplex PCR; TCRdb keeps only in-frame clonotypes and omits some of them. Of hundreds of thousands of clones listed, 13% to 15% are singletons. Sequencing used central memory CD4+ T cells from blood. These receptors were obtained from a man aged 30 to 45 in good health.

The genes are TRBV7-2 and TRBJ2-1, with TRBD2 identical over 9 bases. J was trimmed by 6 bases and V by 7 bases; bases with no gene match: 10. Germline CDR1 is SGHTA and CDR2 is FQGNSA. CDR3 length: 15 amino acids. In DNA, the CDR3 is TGTGCCAGCACCCCCCACGCGGGGGGGCTCAATGAGCAGTTCTTC. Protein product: CASTPHAGGLNEQFF.

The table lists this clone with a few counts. CDR3 coding DNA: TGCAGTGCTCACGGTTCCTACGAGCAGTACTTC. This codes for CSAHGSYEQYF. The rearrangement joins TRBV20-1 to TRBJ2-7; D gene ambiguous. Germline V lookup: CDR1 DFQATT, CDR2 SNEGSKA (reference sequence). The CDR3 extends over 11 amino acids. V shed 5 bases and J shed 1 base, with 6 bases lying between them.

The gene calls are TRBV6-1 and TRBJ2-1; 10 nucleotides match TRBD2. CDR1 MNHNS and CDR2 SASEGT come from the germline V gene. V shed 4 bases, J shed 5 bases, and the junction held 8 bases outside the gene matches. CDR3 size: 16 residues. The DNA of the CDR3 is TGTGCCAGCAGTGTAGTCTCTAGCGGGAGCCACAATGAGCAGTTCTTC. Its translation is CASSVVSSGSHNEQFF.

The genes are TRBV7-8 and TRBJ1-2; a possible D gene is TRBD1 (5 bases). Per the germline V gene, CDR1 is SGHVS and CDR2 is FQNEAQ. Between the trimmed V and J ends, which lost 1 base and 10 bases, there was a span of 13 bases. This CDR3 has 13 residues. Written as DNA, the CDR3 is TGTGCCAGCAGCTTAGTTGGGACCTCCAACTACACCTTC. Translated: CASSLVGTSNYTF. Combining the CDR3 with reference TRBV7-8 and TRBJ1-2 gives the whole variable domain GAGVSQSPRYKVAKRGQDVALRCDPISGHVSLFWYQQALGQGPEFLTYFQNEAQLDKSGLPSDRFFAERPEGSVSTLKIQRTQQEDSAVYLCASSLVGTSNYTFGSGTRLTVV.

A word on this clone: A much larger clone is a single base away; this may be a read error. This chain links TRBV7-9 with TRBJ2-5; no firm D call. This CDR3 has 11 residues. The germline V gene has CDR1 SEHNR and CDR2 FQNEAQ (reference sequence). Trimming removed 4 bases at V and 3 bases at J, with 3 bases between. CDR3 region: CASSSKETQYF. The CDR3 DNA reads TGTGCCAGCAGCTCCAAAGAGACCCAGTACTTC. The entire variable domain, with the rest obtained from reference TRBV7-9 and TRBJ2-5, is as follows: DTGVSQNPRHKITKRGQNVTFRCDPISEHNRLYWYRQTLGQGPEFLTYFQNEAQLEKSRLLSDRFSAERPKGSFSTLEIQRTEQGDSAMYLCASSSKETQYFGPGTRLLVL.

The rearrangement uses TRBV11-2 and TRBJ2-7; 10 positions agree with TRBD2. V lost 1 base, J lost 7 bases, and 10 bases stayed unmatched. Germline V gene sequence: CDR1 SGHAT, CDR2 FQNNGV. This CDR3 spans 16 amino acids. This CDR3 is CASSLVPSGGADEQYF. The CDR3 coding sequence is TGTGCCAGCAGCTTAGTCCCCAGCGGGGGGGCGGATGAGCAGTACTTC.

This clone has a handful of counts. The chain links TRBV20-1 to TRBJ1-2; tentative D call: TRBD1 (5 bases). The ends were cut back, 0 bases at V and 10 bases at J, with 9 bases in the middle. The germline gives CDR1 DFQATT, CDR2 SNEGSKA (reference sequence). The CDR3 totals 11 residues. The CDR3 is CSARDPGVYTF. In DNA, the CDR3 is TGCAGTGCTAGAGATCCGGGGGTCTACACCTTC.

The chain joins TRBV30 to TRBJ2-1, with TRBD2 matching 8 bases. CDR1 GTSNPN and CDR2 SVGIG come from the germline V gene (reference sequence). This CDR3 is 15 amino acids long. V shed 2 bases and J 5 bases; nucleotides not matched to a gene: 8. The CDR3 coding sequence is TGTGCCTGGAGTCCCCTAGGGCGGGAGGACAATGAGCAGTTCTTC. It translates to CAWSPLGREDNEQFF. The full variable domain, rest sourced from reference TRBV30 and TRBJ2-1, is SQTIHQWPATLVQPVGSPLSLECTVEGTSNPNLYWYRQAAGRGLQLLFYSVGIGQISSEVPQNLSASRPQDRQFILSSKKLLLSDSGFYLCAWSPLGREDNEQFFGPGTRLTVL.

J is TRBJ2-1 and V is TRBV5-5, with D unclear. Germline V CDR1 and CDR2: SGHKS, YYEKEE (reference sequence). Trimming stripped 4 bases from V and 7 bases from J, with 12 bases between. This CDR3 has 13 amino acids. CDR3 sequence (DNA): TGTGCCAGCAGCCAACGAGTGGGGAATGAGCAGTTCTTC. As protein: CASSQRVGNEQFF.

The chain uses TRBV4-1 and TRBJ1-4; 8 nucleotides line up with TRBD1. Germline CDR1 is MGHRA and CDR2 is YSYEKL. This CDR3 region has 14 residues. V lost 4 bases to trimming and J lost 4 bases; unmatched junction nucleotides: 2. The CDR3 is CASSRDRSNEKLFF. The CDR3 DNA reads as TGCGCCAGCAGCCGGGACAGGAGTAATGAAAAACTGTTTTTT.

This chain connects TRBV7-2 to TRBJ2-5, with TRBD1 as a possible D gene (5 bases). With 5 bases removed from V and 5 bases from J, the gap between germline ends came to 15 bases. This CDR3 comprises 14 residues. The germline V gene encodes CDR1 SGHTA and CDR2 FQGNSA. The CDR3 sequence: CASSHSTGSETQYF. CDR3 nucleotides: TGTGCCAGCAGCCATTCCACAGGTTCGGAGACCCAGTACTTC.

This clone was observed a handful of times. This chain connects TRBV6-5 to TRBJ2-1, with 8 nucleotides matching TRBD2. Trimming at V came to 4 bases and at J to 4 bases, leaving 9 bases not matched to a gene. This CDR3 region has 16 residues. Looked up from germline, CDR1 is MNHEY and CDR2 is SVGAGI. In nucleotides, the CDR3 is TGTGCCAGCAGTTTTAGTCCGGGACTAGGTTACAATGAGCAGTTCTTC. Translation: CASSFSPGLGYNEQFF.

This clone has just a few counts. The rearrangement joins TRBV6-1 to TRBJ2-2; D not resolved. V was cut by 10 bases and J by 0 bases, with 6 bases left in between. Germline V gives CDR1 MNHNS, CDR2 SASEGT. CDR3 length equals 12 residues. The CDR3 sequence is CATSANTGELFF. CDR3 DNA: TGTGCCACCAGCGCGAACACCGGGGAGCTGTTTTTT.

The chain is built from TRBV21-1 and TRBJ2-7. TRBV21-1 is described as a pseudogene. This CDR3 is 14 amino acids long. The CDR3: CASSKGPRPGEQYV. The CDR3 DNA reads TGTGCCAGCAGCAAAGGGCCCAGACCGGGCGAGCAGTACGTC.

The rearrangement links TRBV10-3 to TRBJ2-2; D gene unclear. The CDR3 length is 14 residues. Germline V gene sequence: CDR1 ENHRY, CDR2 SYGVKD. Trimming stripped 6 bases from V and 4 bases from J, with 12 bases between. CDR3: CAISQERPTGELFF. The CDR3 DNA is TGTGCCATCAGCCAAGAGAGACCCACCGGGGAGCTGTTTTTT.

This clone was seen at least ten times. The chain's CDR3 is CASSLGRSLNTGELFF. CDR3 sequence (DNA): TGTGCCAGCAGTTTAGGACGGAGCCTGAACACCGGGGAGCTGTTTTTT. This chain joins TRBV28 and TRBJ2-2; D is undetermined. The length of the CDR3 is 16 residues. Trimming cost V 2 bases and J 1 base, with 11 bases left between them. From germline, CDR1 is MDHEN and CDR2 SYDVKM.

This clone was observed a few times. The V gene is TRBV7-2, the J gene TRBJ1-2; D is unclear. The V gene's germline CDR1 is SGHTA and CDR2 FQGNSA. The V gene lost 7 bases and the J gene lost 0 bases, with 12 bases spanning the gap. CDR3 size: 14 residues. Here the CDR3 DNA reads TGTGCCAGCACCCGCGCGGGGACTAACTATGGCTACACCTTC. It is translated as CASTRAGTNYGYTF.

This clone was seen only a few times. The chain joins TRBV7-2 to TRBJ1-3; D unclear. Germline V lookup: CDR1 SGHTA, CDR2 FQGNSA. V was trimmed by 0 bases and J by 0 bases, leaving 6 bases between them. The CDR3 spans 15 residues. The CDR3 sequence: CASSLAGNSGNTIYF. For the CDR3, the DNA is TGTGCCAGCAGCTTAGCAGGCAACTCTGGAAACACCATATATTTT. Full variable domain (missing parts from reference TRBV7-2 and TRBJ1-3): GAGVSQSPSNKVTEKGKDVELRCDPISGHTALYWYRQSLGQGLEFLIYFQGNSAPDKSGLPSDRFSAERTGGSVSTLTIQRTQQEDSAVYLCASSLAGNSGNTIYFGEGSWLTVV.

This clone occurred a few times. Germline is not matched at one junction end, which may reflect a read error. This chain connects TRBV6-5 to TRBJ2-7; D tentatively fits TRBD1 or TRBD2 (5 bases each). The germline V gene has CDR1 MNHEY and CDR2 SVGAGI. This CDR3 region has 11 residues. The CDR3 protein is CASSPPGPLSF. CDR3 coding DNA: TGTGCCAGCAGCCCCCCGGGACCACTCAGCTTC.

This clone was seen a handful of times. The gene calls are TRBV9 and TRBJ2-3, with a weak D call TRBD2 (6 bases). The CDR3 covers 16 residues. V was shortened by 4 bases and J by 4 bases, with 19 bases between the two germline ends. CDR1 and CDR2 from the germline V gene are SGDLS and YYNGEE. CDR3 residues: CASSRRTGLIADTQYF. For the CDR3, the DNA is TGTGCCAGCAGCCGTAGGACGGGACTCATCGCAGATACGCAGTATTTT.

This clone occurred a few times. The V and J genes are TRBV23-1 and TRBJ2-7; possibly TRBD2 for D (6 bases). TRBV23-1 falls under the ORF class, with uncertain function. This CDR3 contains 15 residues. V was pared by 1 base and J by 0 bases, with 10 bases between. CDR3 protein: CASSQLSGGSYEQYV. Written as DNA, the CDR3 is TGCGCCAGCAGTCAATTATCCGGGGGCTCCTACGAGCAGTACGTC.

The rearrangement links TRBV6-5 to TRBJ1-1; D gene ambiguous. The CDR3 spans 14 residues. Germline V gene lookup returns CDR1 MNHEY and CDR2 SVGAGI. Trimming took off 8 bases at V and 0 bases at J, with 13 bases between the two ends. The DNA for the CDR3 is TGTGCCAGCGGCCATATACAGATGAACACTGAAGCTTTCTTT. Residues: CASGHIQMNTEAFF.

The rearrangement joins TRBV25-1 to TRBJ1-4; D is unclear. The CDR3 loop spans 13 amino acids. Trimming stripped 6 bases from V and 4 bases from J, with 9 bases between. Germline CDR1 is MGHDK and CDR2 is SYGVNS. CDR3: CASRLDLNEKLFF. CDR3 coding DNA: TGTGCCAGCAGATTAGACCTTAATGAAAAACTGTTTTTT.

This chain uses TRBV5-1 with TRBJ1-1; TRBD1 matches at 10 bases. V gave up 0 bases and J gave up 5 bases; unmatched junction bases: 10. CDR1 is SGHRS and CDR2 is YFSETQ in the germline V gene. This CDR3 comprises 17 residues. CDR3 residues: CASSLVPGQGMATEAFF. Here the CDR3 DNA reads TGCGCCAGCAGCTTGGTCCCGGGACAGGGGATGGCGACTGAAGCTTTCTTT.

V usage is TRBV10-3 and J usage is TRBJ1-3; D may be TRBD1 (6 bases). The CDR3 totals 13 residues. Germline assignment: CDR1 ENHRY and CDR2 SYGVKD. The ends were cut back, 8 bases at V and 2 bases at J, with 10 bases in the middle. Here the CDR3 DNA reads TGTGCCATCGGAGCAGGGGCTGGAAACACCATATATTTT. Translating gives CAIGAGAGNTIYF.

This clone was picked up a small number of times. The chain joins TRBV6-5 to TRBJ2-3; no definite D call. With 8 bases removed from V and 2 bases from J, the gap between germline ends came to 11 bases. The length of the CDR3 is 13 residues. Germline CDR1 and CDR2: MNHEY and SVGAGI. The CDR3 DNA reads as TGTGCCAGCGGATTTCGCATCACAGATACGCAGTATTTT. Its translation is CASGFRITDTQYF.

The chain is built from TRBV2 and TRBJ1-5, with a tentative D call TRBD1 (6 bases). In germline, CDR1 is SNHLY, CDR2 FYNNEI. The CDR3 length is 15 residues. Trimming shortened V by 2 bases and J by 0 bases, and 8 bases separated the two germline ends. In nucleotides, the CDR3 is TGTGCCAGCAGTGAACGGACAGTTAGCAATCAGCCCCAGCATTTT. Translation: CASSERTVSNQPQHF.

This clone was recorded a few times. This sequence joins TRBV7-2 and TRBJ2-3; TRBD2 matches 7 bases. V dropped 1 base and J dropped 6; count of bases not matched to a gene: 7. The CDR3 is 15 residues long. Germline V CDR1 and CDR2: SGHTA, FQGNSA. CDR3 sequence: CASSLVGGPRDTQYF. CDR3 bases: TGTGCCAGCAGCTTAGTGGGAGGGCCTAGGGATACGCAGTATTTT.